This T cell receptor (beta chain) was sequenced for a study of siplizumab effects on memory and regulatory T cells. Findings of the study overall: A minor fraction of alloreactive clones, and no more, mapped to unstimulated subsets. Alloreactive CD4+ clones that could be mapped were on average about 70% Treg-derived with siplizumab, against about 30% in controls. The diversity of naive T cells seemed greater than that of memory cells, and their alloresponse contribution seemed major. Suppression by proliferating Tregs derived from siplizumab cultures was not verified.

Sequencing was performed with immunoSEQ multiplex PCR; in TCRdb, only in-frame clones are kept and a portion is missing. The repertoire holds about 100,000 clones, with about nine tenths as singletons. The CDR3 spans 13 residues. V was clipped by 11 bases and J by 3 bases; unmatched bases: 6. Germline values: CDR1 SNHLY, CDR2 FYNNEI. Points on this clone: The antigen is not known.

Sequencing was done on a sample of CD4+ T cells sorted from blood. This TCR came from a human donor in good health. This chain connects TRBV2 to TRBJ2-3; 9 bases agree with TRBD2. The CDR3 is CACNSGGTDTQYF. For the CDR3, the DNA is TGTGCCTGCAATAGCGGGGGAACAGATACGCAGTATTTT.